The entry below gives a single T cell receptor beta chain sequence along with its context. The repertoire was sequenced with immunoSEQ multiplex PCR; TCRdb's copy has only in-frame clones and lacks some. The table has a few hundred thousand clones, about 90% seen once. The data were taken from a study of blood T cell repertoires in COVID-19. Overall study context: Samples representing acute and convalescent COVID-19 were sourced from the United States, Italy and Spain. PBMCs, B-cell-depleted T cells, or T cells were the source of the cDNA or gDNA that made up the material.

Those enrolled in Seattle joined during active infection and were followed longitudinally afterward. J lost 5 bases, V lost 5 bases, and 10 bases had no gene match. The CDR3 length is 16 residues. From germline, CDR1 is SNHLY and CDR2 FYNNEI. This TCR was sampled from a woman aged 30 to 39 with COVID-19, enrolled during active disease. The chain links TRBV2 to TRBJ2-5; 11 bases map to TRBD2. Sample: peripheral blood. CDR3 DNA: TGTGCCAGCAGTCTTCTAGCGGGGGGATTTCAGGAGACCCAGTACTTC. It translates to CASSLLAGGFQETQYF.